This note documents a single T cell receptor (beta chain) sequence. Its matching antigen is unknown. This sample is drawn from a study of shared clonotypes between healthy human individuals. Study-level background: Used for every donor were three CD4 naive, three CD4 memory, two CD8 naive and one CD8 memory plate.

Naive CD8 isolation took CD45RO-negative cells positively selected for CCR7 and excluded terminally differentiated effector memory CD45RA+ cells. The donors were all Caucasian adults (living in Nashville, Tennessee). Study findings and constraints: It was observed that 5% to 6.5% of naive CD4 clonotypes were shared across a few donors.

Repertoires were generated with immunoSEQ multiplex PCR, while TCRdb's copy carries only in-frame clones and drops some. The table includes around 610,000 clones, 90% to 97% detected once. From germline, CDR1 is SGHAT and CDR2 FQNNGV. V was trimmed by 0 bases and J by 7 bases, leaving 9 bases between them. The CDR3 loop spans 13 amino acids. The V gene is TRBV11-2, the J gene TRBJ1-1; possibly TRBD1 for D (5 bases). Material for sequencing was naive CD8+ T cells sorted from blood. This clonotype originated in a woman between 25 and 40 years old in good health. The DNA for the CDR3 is TGTGCCAGCAGCTTAGATGTGGGGGGTGAAGCTTTCTTT. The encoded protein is CASSLDVGGEAFF.